These T cell receptor beta chains were read from a single sample in a study of regulatory T cells in long-lasting Graves disease. MiXCR, run by TCRdb on the multiplex PCR reads, gives a single entry per CDR3 protein. The sample holds fewer than 650,000 distinct CDR3 sequences, 16% seen once. These data are also associated with another study on T cells in Graves' hyperthyroidism and ophthalmopathy.

The sample was peripheral blood mononuclear cells (PBMCs), taken at new diagnosis, from a patient treated with antithyroid drugs. The receptors shown here come from a man between 18 and 35 years old with Graves disease. Each CDR3 is given with its conserved first and last residue. Each record gives: V gene, CDR3 length, J gene, D gene, clone size, CDR3 DNA, CDR3 protein. D genes are given only for firm matches. Expanded clones get a size class; other rows say once, few or many, or leave the size out.

TRBV25-1	15	TRBJ2-5	NA	NA	TGTGCCAGCAGTGAGGCCTGGAGTGGGAAGGAGACCCAGTACTTC	CASSEAWSGKETQYF
TRBV28	14	TRBJ2-1	TRBD2	NA	TGTGCCAGCAGTTTGAGCGGGGGTTACAATGGGCAGTTCTTC	CASSLSGGYNGQFF
TRBV19	14	TRBJ2-5	TRBD1	NA	TGTGCCAGCTCCGACAGGGATATTGGGGAGACCCAGTACTTC	CASSDRDIGETQYF
TRBV12-3/TRBV12-4	14	TRBJ2-1	NA	many	TGTGCCAGCAGTGGCTGGGGGTCCTACAATGAGCAGTTCTTC	CASSGWGSYNEQFF
TRBV6-1	14	TRBJ2-3	NA	few	TGTGCCAGCAGTACAGGGTCCGTGGCAGATACGCAGTATTTT	CASSTGSVADTQYF
TRBV20-1	15	TRBJ2-3	NA	few	TGCAGTGCTTGGGGGGCTAGCCTTTACACAGATACGCAGTATTTT	CSAWGASLYTDTQYF
TRBV5-1	17	TRBJ2-3	TRBD2	NA	TGCGCCAGCAGCTTGGGGTTGCGGGAGGGCCGCACAGATACGCAGTATTTT	CASSLGLREGRTDTQYF
TRBV28	19	TRBJ2-7	TRBD2	many	TGTGCCAGCAGTTTATTTGGGGGACTGGGGACTAGCGGGAGTGGCGAGCAGTACTTC	CASSLFGGLGTSGSGEQYF
TRBV7-2	12	TRBJ2-3	NA	NA	TGTGCCAGCAGCCAGGCCCCTCATACGCAGTATTTT	CASSQAPHTQYF
TRBV2	16	TRBJ1-2	NA	NA	TGTGCCAGCAGTCTAGGGGGGACGCTTATAAACTATGGCTACACCTTC	CASSLGGTLINYGYTF
TRBV9	20	TRBJ2-1	TRBD2	NA	TGTGCCAGCAGCGTAGCTCATCCGCGGACTAGCGGGAGCTCCTACAATGAGCAGTTCTTC	CASSVAHPRTSGSSYNEQFF
TRBV10-3	15	TRBJ2-7	TRBD1	NA	TGTGCCATCAGGAAAATGACAGGGGTTGGCTACGAGCAGTACTTC	CAIRKMTGVGYEQYF
TRBV19	14	TRBJ2-6	NA	NA	TGTGCCAGTAGTATGGCGTCTGGGGCCAACGTCCTGACTTTC	CASSMASGANVLTF
TRBV20-1	12	TRBJ2-7	NA	many	TGCAGTGCTGCTCGGGGTTCCTACGAGCAGTACTTC	CSAARGSYEQYF
TRBV6-1	15	TRBJ2-1	TRBD2	NA	TGTGCCAGCAGTGTCACTAGCGGGAGGCAGGGTGAGCAGCTCTTC	CASSVTSGRQGEQLF
TRBV10-3	16	TRBJ2-1	NA	many	TGTGCCATCAGTGAACAACTCCGTAGCTCCTACAATGAGCAGTTCTTC	CAISEQLRSSYNEQFF
TRBV9	13	TRBJ2-1	NA	NA	TGTGCCAGCAGCCGGGACCCGCGCAATGAGCAGTTCTTC	CASSRDPRNEQFF
TRBV30	13	TRBJ1-1	NA	few	TGTGCCTGGAGTTTGGGGATGGGCACTGAAGCTTTCTTT	CAWSLGMGTEAFF
TRBV7-9	15	TRBJ2-2	TRBD1	NA	TGTGCCAGCAGCACTCGACAGGGCAGAACCGGGGAGCTGTTTTTT	CASSTRQGRTGELFF
TRBV12-3/TRBV12-4	11	TRBJ1-1	NA	many	TGTGCCAGCAGTCCTCAGGTTGGGGCTTTCTTT	CASSPQVGAFF
TRBV10-3	15	TRBJ2-7	NA	many	TGTGCCATCAGGGTAGACAGGACCTCCTCCTACGAGCAGTACTTC	CAIRVDRTSSYEQYF
TRBV20-1	13	TRBJ2-5	NA	many	TGCAGTGCTAGAGCCCTAGCCCAAGAGACCCAGTACTTC	CSARALAQETQYF
TRBV6-1	16	TRBJ2-5	NA	many	TGTGCCAGCAGATCCGACTACACTAGAATGCAAGAGACCCAGTACTTC	CASRSDYTRMQETQYF
TRBV13	14	TRBJ2-7	NA	many	TGTGCCAGCAGCTTAGCTGGGACCCAGTACGAGCAGTACTTC	CASSLAGTQYEQYF
TRBV11-3	14	TRBJ2-1	TRBD1	many	TGTGCCAGCAGAGCGGGACAGGGGGCGGTTGAGCAGTTCTTC	CASRAGQGAVEQFF
TRBV30	13	TRBJ2-1	TRBD2	few	TGTGCCTCGAGTCCCTCCGGAGGGACTAGCCAGTTCTTC	CASSPSGGTSQFF
TRBV7-9	15	TRBJ2-7	NA	many	TGTGCCAGCAGCCTAGGGGGAGGACACCTATACGAGCAGTACTTC	CASSLGGGHLYEQYF
TRBV19	14	TRBJ2-1	TRBD1	NA	TGTGCCAGTGACCTCGGCACAGGGGCGGATGAGCAGTTCTTC	CASDLGTGADEQFF
TRBV10-3	16	TRBJ2-7	NA	NA	TGTGCCATCAGTGGGGGAGAGGGAAATAATCGCTACGAGCAGTACTTC	CAISGGEGNNRYEQYF
TRBV6-1	17	TRBJ2-1	TRBD2	NA	TGTGCCAGCAGTGAAGTTAGCGGGAGGCCCTTTGCCAATGAGCAGTTCTTC	CASSEVSGRPFANEQFF
TRBV6-1	13	TRBJ2-2	NA	few	TGTGCCAGCACCAGAAATCAGGCCGGGGAGCTGTTTTTT	CASTRNQAGELFF
TRBV5-6	12	TRBJ1-1	NA	many	TGTGCCAGCAGCTTGTCGGTGACTGAAGCTTTCTTT	CASSLSVTEAFF
TRBV30	16	TRBJ2-1	NA	once	TGTGCCTCCGCCCGTGGACGGCGGGACAACTACAATGAGCAGTTCTTC	CASARGRRDNYNEQFF
TRBV28	16	TRBJ2-5	TRBD2	few	TGTGCCAGCACCGGACTAGCGGGAGGGCCGCAAGAGACCCAGTACTTC	CASTGLAGGPQETQYF
TRBV20-1	15	TRBJ1-5	NA	NA	TGCAGTGCTGACGGACAGTCGGAGGCGTATCAGCCCCAGCATTTT	CSADGQSEAYQPQHF
TRBV20-1	13	TRBJ1-1	NA	NA	TGCAGTGCTAGATTAGCAGGGTCCACTGAAGCTTTCTTT	CSARLAGSTEAFF
TRBV5-1	15	TRBJ2-1	TRBD1	many	TGCGCCAGCAGCTTGCTCGGACAGGGGGCGAGGGAGCAGTTCTTC	CASSLLGQGAREQFF
TRBV7-8	17	TRBJ2-1	TRBD2	many	TGTGCCAGCAGCTTAGTGGATGCGGGAGGCTACTACAATGAGCAGTTCTTC	CASSLVDAGGYYNEQFF
TRBV7-9	13	TRBJ2-7	NA	NA	TGTGCCAGCAGCCCGGGACCGAACTACGGGCAGTACTTC	CASSPGPNYGQYF
TRBV2	14	TRBJ1-5	TRBD1	many	TGTGCCAGCAGTGGGGGACAGGTTAATCAGCCCCAGCATTTT	CASSGGQVNQPQHF
TRBV9	16	TRBJ1-6	NA	NA	TGTGCCAGCAGCGATTTGGGGGGGGCGAGTAATTCACCCCTCCACTTT	CASSDLGGASNSPLHF
TRBV27	14	TRBJ2-2	TRBD1	few	TGTGCCAGCAGTCGGACAGGGGTGGTCGGGGAGCTGTTTTTT	CASSRTGVVGELFF
TRBV14	16	TRBJ1-6	NA	few	TGTGCCAGCAGCCAAGATGGGGGATCCTATAATTCACCCCTCCACTTT	CASSQDGGSYNSPLHF
TRBV5-6	19	TRBJ2-3	NA	NA	TGTGCCAGCAGCGGCAACACCGGGACGCAGAAAGGATCCACAGATACGCAGTATTTT	CASSGNTGTQKGSTDTQYF
TRBV6-2/TRBV6-3	12	TRBJ1-1	NA	many	TGTGCCAGCAGTTACGGGGCCACTGAAGCTTTCTTT	CASSYGATEAFF
TRBV7-9	14	TRBJ2-5	TRBD2	few	TGTGCCAGCAGCTTCACTAGCGCTAGGGAGACCCAGTACTTC	CASSFTSARETQYF
TRBV12-3/TRBV12-4	13	TRBJ2-7	NA	NA	TGTGCCGGCACGGCGGGATCATCGGGCGAGCAGTACTTC	CAGTAGSSGEQYF
TRBV20-1	14	TRBJ1-2	NA	few	TGCAGTGCTCGCCGCGGACAGAGTAACTATGGCTACACCTTC	CSARRGQSNYGYTF
TRBV7-9	20	TRBJ2-6	NA	NA	TGTGCCAGCAGCTTTGGGGTCATGGGGCGGATTAGCTCTGGGGCCAACGTCCTGACTTTC	CASSFGVMGRISSGANVLTF
TRBV4-2	15	TRBJ2-5	TRBD2	few	TGTGCCAGCAGCCAAGAGGCGGGAGGAAAAGAGACCCAGTACTTC	CASSQEAGGKETQYF
TRBV7-9	16	TRBJ2-3	TRBD1	many	TGTGCCAGCAGCTTCCCCGGACAGGCCCCCGCAGATACGCAGTATTTT	CASSFPGQAPADTQYF
TRBV27	16	TRBJ2-2	NA	once	TGTGCCAGCAGTTTAATCGACAGAGTAAACACCGGGGAGCTGTTTTTT	CASSLIDRVNTGELFF
TRBV27	15	TRBJ2-2	TRBD2	NA	TGTGCCAGCAAACCTAGCGGGAGCATGGGCGGGGGGCTGTTTTTT	CASKPSGSMGGGLFF
TRBV12-3/TRBV12-4	15	TRBJ2-7	NA	NA	TGTGCCAGCAGTTTAGCGGGAGGGACAGCCTACGAGCAGTACTTC	CASSLAGGTAYEQYF
TRBV25-1	19	TRBJ2-5	TRBD1	few	TGTGCCAGCAGTGAATACCCCAACCGGACAGGGATGGTCCAGGAGACCCAGTACTTC	CASSEYPNRTGMVQETQYF
TRBV10-3	14	TRBJ2-3	NA	NA	TGTGCCATCAGTGAGGGGGGACGCACAGATACGCAGTATTTT	CAISEGGRTDTQYF
TRBV11-2	12	TRBJ2-7	NA	many	TGTGCCAGCAGCTTAGACAACTACGAGCAGTACTTC	CASSLDNYEQYF
TRBV3-1	18	TRBJ1-3	NA	many	TGTGCCAGCAGCCGCCTGGATTACAGGGTGTACTCTGGAAACACCATATATTTT	CASSRLDYRVYSGNTIYF
TRBV9	16	TRBJ2-1	TRBD1	few	TGTGCCAGCAGCGCAGCCTCTACAGGGGGCTCGGGTGAGCAGTTCTTC	CASSAASTGGSGEQFF